The 28 T cell receptor beta chains below were found in one sample sequenced in a study of human T cells and chemical hapten exposure. TCRdb processed the RACE reads anew with MiXCR; each CDR3 protein has one entry. The sample yields around 110,000 distinct CDR3 sequences, around 11% seen once. The time point is: patch test 3, about 24 weeks after DPC sensitization. Treatment: therapeutic diphenylcyclopropenone sensitization with weekly scalp DPC. The sample consisted of whole blood, taken in connection with sensitization to the hapten diphenylcyclopropenone (DPC). These receptors were collected from a woman in her forties or fifties with alopecia areata. Some clones in this sample may be carry-over from other donors' samples.

In its sample, this clonotype was seen many times. V and J are TRBV28 and TRBJ2-7; D remains unclear. Trimming removed 2 bases from V and 4 bases from J, with 9 bases in between. The germline V gene encodes CDR1 MDHEN and CDR2 SYDVKM. CDR3 length equals 13 residues. The CDR3 nucleotides are TGTGCCAGCAGTTTAGCCAGCCTTTACGAGCAGTACTTC. This translates into CASSLASLYEQYF.

The table lists this clonotype with a few counts. This chain uses TRBV6-6 with TRBJ2-2; 9 bases align to TRBD2. Germline CDR1 is MNHNY and CDR2 is SVGAGI (reference sequence). The CDR3 runs 15 residues. Trimming took 4 bases from V and 7 from J; bases not matched to a gene: 7. The CDR3 here is CASSLIAGEYGELFF. DNA for the CDR3: TGTGCCAGCAGTTTGATAGCGGGAGAATACGGGGAGCTGTTTTTT.

This clonotype has a handful of counts. The chain links TRBV27 to TRBJ2-2; 9 nucleotides line up with TRBD2. Losses at the gene ends were 6 bases for V and 4 bases for J; bases not matched to a gene: 6. The germline V gene encodes CDR1 MNHEY and CDR2 SMNVEV (reference sequence). The CDR3 loop spans 15 amino acids. This CDR3 is CASRNIAGVTGELFF. DNA of the CDR3: TGTGCCAGCAGGAACATAGCGGGAGTCACCGGGGAGCTGTTTTTT.

This clonotype was counted a few times. The chain links TRBV15 to TRBJ2-7; possibly TRBD1 or TRBD2 for D (5 bases each). This CDR3 is 14 amino acids long. Germline CDR1 is LNHNV and CDR2 is YYDKDF (reference sequence). Trimming cost V 0 bases and J 7 bases, with 13 bases left between them. The CDR3 reads CATSRDQGRREQYF. For the CDR3, the DNA is TGTGCCACCAGCAGAGATCAGGGACGAAGGGAGCAGTACTTC. The full variable domain, in which reference TRBV15 and TRBJ2-7 provide the parts outside the CDR3, is DAMVIQNPRYQVTQFGKPVTLSCSQTLNHNVMYWYQQKSSQAPKLLFHYYDKDFNNEADTPDNFQSRRPNTSFCFLDIRSPGLGDTAMYLCATSRDQGRREQYFGPGTRLTVT.

This clonotype was seen at least ten times. The rearrangement links TRBV7-6 to TRBJ2-1; D not resolved. The CDR3 has 11 amino acids. Trimming shortened V by 4 bases and J by 6 bases, and 4 bases separated the two germline ends. Germline values: CDR1 SGHVS, CDR2 FNYEAQ. As DNA, the CDR3 is TGTGCCAGCAGCTCCACCAATGAGCAGTTCTTC. This sequence encodes CASSSTNEQFF.

This chain links TRBV6-5 with TRBJ2-7, with 16 bases fitting TRBD2. After removal of 2 bases from V and 5 bases from J, the junction contained 3 bases not matched to a gene. The CDR3 length is 16 residues. In germline, CDR1 is MNHEY, CDR2 SVGAGI. CDR3 amino acids: CASSYGTSGGADEQYF. The CDR3 region has the DNA TGTGCCAGCAGTTACGGGACTAGCGGGGGGGCCGACGAGCAGTACTTC.

V and J are TRBV5-1 and TRBJ2-5; D is perhaps TRBD1 (6 bases). Between the trimmed V and J ends, which lost 2 bases and 1 base, there was a span of 12 bases. This CDR3 is built from 15 residues. CDR1 and CDR2 (germline): SGHRS, YFSETQ. Here the CDR3 reads CASSFRGFGQETQYF. CDR3 nucleotides: TGCGCCAGCAGCTTCAGGGGATTTGGCCAAGAGACCCAGTACTTC.

This clonotype was counted only a few times. This CDR3 reads CASSQGTSGTGFGYTF. In DNA, the CDR3 is TGTGCCAGCAGCCAAGGAACCTCCGGGACAGGGTTTGGCTACACCTTC. The chain recombines TRBV3-1 with TRBJ1-2, with 9 nucleotides matching TRBD1. The trim removed 1 base at V and 7 bases at J, leaving 10 bases unmatched. The CDR3 sequence is 16 residues long. Per germline, CDR1 LGHDT and CDR2 YNNKEL (reference sequence).

This clonotype appeared a few times. The chain joins TRBV7-6 to TRBJ2-1; 7 bases line up with TRBD1. The CDR3 has 16 amino acids. Germline V CDR1 and CDR2: SGHVS, FNYEAQ. Germline trimming cut 1 base from V and 3 bases from J; bases unmatched to any gene: 6. The CDR3 spells CASSLGAGTVYNEQFF. CDR3 coding DNA: TGTGCCAGCAGCTTAGGGGCCGGGACAGTCTACAATGAGCAGTTCTTC.

The chain recombines TRBV10-3 with TRBJ1-1; TRBD1 might be the D (5 bases). The V end lost 1 base, the J end lost 3 bases, and 12 bases lay between the germline ends. The CDR3 runs 15 residues. Germline assignment: CDR1 ENHRY and CDR2 SYGVKD. CDR3 bases: TGTGCCATCAGTGAGTTGACCGGGACGGACACTGAAGCTTTCTTT. Protein sequence: CAISELTGTDTEAFF.

On this clonotype itself: Being one base from a much bigger clone, this may be a read error. This rearrangement joins TRBV7-2 to TRBJ2-1, with D perhaps matching TRBD1 or TRBD2 (5 bases each). Germline lookup yields CDR1 SGHTA and CDR2 FQGNSA. The CDR3 totals 15 residues. V lost 5 bases and J 5 bases, leaving 16 bases between the germline ends. CDR3: CASSQGRAKNNEQFF. The CDR3 nucleotides are TGTGCCAGCAGCCAGGGACGAGCGAAGAACAATGAGCAGTTCTTC.

This clonotype was counted a few times. The gene calls are TRBV12-3 or TRBV12-4 and TRBJ1-5; tentative D call: TRBD1 (6 bases). Trimming pared 5 bases from V and 7 bases from J, leaving 12 bases between. The CDR3 length is 13 residues. The DNA for the CDR3 is TGTGCCAGCAGTCTAGGACAGACCCAGCCCCAGCATTTT. Amino acid sequence: CASSLGQTQPQHF.

A few counts support this clonotype. V is TRBV30 and J is TRBJ1-1; no clear D gene. Germline V gene data show CDR1 as GTSNPN and CDR2 as SVGIG (reference sequence). The CDR3 extends over 15 amino acids. V lost 3 bases to trimming and J lost 6 bases, with 20 bases between them. CDR3 sequence reads: CAWSRQNSPNAEAFF. The CDR3, as DNA: TGTGCCTGGAGCCGACAAAACAGCCCTAACGCTGAAGCTTTCTTT.

The V call is TRBV20-1, the J call TRBJ2-7; unclear D gene. Germline V gives CDR1 DFQATT, CDR2 SNEGSKA (reference sequence). The ends were cut back, 0 bases at V and 3 bases at J, with 15 bases in the middle. CDR3 length: 15 residues. Here the CDR3 reads CSARDPLVIHYEQYF. The CDR3 nucleotides read TGCAGTGCTAGAGACCCGCTAGTGATTCACTACGAGCAGTACTTC.

J is TRBJ2-1 and V is TRBV6-5; 10 bases fit TRBD2. Germline V gives CDR1 MNHEY, CDR2 SVGAGI. CDR3 size: 16 residues. The junction had 11 bases not matched to a gene; V was cut back by 5 bases and J by 7 bases. The CDR3 coding sequence is TGTGCCAGCAGTCGGACTAGCGGCGGGGTCGAGAATGAGCAGTTCTTC. Protein: CASSRTSGGVENEQFF.

This clonotype came up a few times. The V gene is TRBV12-3 or TRBV12-4, the J gene TRBJ1-1, with 9 bases that match TRBD1. V was clipped by 7 bases and J by 4 bases; unmatched bases: 13. There are 16 residues in the CDR3. The CDR3 DNA reads as TGTGCCAGCATAAGGAGCACAGGGGGCGCGGGCACTGAAGCTTTCTTT. Its protein product is CASIRSTGGAGTEAFF.

The chain combines TRBV9 with TRBJ1-2; no reliable D call. CDR1 is SGDLS, CDR2 YYNGEE, per germline. Between the trimmed V and J ends, which lost 3 bases and 2 bases, there was a span of 8 bases. The CDR3 length is 13 residues. DNA of the CDR3: TGTGCCAGCAGCGACCCTGTCAACTATGGCTACACCTTC. Protein: CASSDPVNYGYTF.

About this clonotype: A read error may explain this, as a much larger clone is one base away. This CDR3 fails to terminate in the conserved phenylalanine or tryptophan, so it likely reflects a read error. The chain has TRBV6-5 and TRBJ2-1, with D uncertain. Germline V gives CDR1 MNHEY, CDR2 SVGAGI. The CDR3 has 13 residues. V lost 5 bases and J 10 bases, leaving 15 bases between the germline ends. The DNA of the CDR3 is TGTGCCAGCAGTCAAACGATCTTCGCGGAGCAGTTCCTC. It translates to CASSQTIFAEQFL.

The chain recombines TRBV5-1 with TRBJ1-6; 11 bases align to TRBD1. The V gene end was trimmed by 3 bases and the J gene end by 4 bases; junction bases not matched to a gene: 3. The germline V gene encodes CDR1 SGHRS and CDR2 YFSETQ. The CDR3 length is 16 residues. The CDR3 DNA reads TGCGCCAGCAGCTCCGGGACAGGGGGATATAATTCACCCCTCCACTTT. Translated, it gives CASSSGTGGYNSPLHF.

The CDR3 DNA sequence: TGTGCCAGCAGGCGGAAGGTCTCAGATACGCAGTATTTT. As protein: CASRRKVSDTQYF. The chain combines TRBV6-2 or TRBV6-3 with TRBJ2-3; no clear D gene. With 6 bases removed from V and 4 bases from J, the gap between germline ends came to 11 bases. The germline V gene encodes CDR1 MNHEY and CDR2 SVGEGT. The length of the CDR3 is 13 residues.

This clonotype was seen a few times. This chain joins TRBV29-1 and TRBJ1-1, with a possible D match to TRBD1 (6 bases). CDR3 length: 12 residues. Trimming took 4 bases from V and 5 from J, leaving 11 bases between them. Germline values: CDR1 SQVTM, CDR2 ANQGSEA. CDR3 in DNA: TGCAGCGTTGTGGGGGCTGGAACTGAAGCTTTCTTT. It is translated as CSVVGAGTEAFF.

Only a few counts were recorded for this clonotype. CDR3: CSAPLSTDTQYF. The CDR3 DNA reads as TGCAGTGCCCCTCTCAGCACAGATACGCAGTATTTT. V usage is TRBV20-1 and J usage is TRBJ2-3, with D unclear. Trimming took off 6 bases at V and 0 bases at J, with 7 bases between the two ends. The CDR3 has 12 residues. Germline V CDR1 and CDR2: DFQATT, SNEGSKA (reference sequence).

This clonotype was counted at least ten times. The rearrangement joins TRBV6-5 to TRBJ2-3, with D maybe TRBD2 (6 bases). The V and J ends lost 0 bases and 6 bases respectively, with 10 bases between them. This CDR3 contains 14 residues. The germline gives CDR1 MNHEY, CDR2 SVGAGI. This CDR3 reads CASSYSAGRDTQYF. The DNA of the CDR3 is TGTGCCAGCAGTTACTCGGCGGGAAGGGATACGCAGTATTTT.

The CDR3 DNA reads as TGTGCCAGCAGTTTCCCAGTGGATCAGCCCCAGCATTTT. Translated: CASSFPVDQPQHF. J is TRBJ1-5 and V is TRBV27; D gene uncertain. The germline V gene has CDR1 MNHEY and CDR2 SMNVEV (reference sequence). Trimming pared 3 bases from V and 5 bases from J, leaving 8 bases between. The CDR3 contains 13 residues.

The V call is TRBV2, the J call TRBJ1-5; TRBD1 agrees at 10 bases. J gave up 1 base and V 1 base, and 1 base lay outside the gene matches. The CDR3 has 16 residues. Germline V gene sequence: CDR1 SNHLY, CDR2 FYNNEI. CDR3 DNA: TGTGCCAGCAGTGAAGGGGACAGGGGAAGCAATCAGCCCCAGCATTTT. Its protein product is CASSEGDRGSNQPQHF.

This clonotype occurred many times. The J gene is TRBJ2-7, the V gene TRBV7-2; the D is unclear. From germline, CDR1 is SGHTA and CDR2 FQGNSA. CDR3 size: 11 residues. Trimming stripped 5 bases from V and 5 bases from J, with 7 bases between. CDR3 DNA sequence: TGTGCCAGCAGCACCGCTAACGAGCAGTACTTC. It translates to CASSTANEQYF.

At least ten counts were recorded for this clonotype. The chain couples TRBV4-3 to TRBJ2-3; 13 bases match TRBD2. J lost 4 bases, V lost 0 bases, and 1 base had no gene match. Per the germline V gene, CDR1 is LGHNA and CDR2 is YSLEER. CDR3 length: 16 residues. Here the CDR3 reads CASSQEGTSGADTQYF. CDR3 nucleotide sequence: TGCGCCAGCAGCCAAGAAGGGACTAGCGGGGCAGATACGCAGTATTTT.

This clonotype was counted many times. The chain uses TRBV29-1 and TRBJ2-1, with 10 bases that match TRBD2. CDR1 is SQVTM, CDR2 ANQGSEA, per germline. Trimming removed 5 bases from V and 9 bases from J; junction bases left unmatched: 10. The CDR3 covers 14 residues. CDR3 DNA sequence: TGCAGCGTTACATCCCTAGCGGGAGCCCCTGAGCAGTTCTTC. It translates to CSVTSLAGAPEQFF.